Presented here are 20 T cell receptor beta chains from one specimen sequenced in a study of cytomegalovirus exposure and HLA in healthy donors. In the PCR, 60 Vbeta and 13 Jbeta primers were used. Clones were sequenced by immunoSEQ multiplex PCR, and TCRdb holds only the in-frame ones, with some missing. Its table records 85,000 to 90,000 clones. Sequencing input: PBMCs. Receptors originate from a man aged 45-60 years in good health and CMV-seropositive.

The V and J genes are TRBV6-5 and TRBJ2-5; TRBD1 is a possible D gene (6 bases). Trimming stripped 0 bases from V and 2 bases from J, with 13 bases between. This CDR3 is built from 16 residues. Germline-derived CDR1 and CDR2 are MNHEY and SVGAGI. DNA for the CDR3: TGTGCCAGCAGTTACTCGATCTCACAGGGTCAAGAGACCCAGTACTTC. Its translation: CASSYSISQGQETQYF.

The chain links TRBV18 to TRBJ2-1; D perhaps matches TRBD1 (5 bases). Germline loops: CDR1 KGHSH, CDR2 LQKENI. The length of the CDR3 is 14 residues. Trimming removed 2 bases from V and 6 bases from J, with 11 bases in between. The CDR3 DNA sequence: TGTGCCAGCTCACCAAGAGCCCAGGGCAATGAGCAGTTCTTC. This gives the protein CASSPRAQGNEQFF.

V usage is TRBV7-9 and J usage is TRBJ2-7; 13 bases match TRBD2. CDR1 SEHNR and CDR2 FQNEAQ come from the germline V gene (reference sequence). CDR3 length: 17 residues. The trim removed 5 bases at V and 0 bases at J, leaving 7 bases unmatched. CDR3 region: CASSVTSGRTYSYEQYF. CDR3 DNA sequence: TGTGCCAGCAGCGTGACTAGCGGGAGGACATACTCCTACGAGCAGTACTTC.

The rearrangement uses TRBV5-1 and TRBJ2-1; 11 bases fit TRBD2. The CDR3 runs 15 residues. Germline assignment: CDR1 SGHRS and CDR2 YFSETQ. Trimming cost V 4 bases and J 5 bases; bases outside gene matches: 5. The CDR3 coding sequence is TGCGCCAGCAGCCTGACTAGCGGGAACGACAATGAGCAGTTCTTC. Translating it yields CASSLTSGNDNEQFF.

This chain's CDR3 is CASSPGGTGELFF. The CDR3 nucleotides read TGTGCCAGCAGTCCGGGGGGTACCGGGGAGCTGTTTTTT. The chain joins TRBV6-6 to TRBJ2-2; 7 bases agree with TRBD2. Per germline, CDR1 MNHNY and CDR2 SVGAGI (reference sequence). There are 13 residues in the CDR3. V was pared by 5 bases and J by 5 bases, with 2 bases of the junction left unmatched.

The CDR3 sequence is CASSFGTHEKLFF. DNA of the CDR3: TGTGCCAGCAGTTTCGGGACTCACGAAAAACTGTTTTTT. V and J are TRBV6-5 and TRBJ1-4, with D possibly being TRBD1 (5 bases). Germline V gene lookup returns CDR1 MNHEY and CDR2 SVGAGI. The V gene lost 4 bases and the J gene lost 8 bases, with 11 bases spanning the gap. CDR3 length: 13 amino acids.

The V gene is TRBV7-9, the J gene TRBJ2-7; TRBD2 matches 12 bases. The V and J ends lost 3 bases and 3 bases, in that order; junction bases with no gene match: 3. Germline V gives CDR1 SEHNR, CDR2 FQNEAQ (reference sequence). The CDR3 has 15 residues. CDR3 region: CASSFWTSGNYEQYF. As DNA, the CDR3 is TGTGCCAGCAGCTTTTGGACTAGCGGGAACTACGAGCAGTACTTC. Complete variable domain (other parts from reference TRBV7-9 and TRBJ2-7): DTGVSQNPRHKITKRGQNVTFRCDPISEHNRLYWYRQTLGQGPEFLTYFQNEAQLEKSRLLSDRFSAERPKGSFSTLEIQRTEQGDSAMYLCASSFWTSGNYEQYFGPGTRLTVT.

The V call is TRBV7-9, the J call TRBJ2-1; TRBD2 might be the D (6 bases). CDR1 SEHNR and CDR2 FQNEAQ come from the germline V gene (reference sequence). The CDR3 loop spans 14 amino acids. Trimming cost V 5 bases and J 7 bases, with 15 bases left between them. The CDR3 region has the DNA TGTGCCAGCAGCCGGGGAGGTTGGGGTAATGAGCAGTTCTTC. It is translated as CASSRGGWGNEQFF.

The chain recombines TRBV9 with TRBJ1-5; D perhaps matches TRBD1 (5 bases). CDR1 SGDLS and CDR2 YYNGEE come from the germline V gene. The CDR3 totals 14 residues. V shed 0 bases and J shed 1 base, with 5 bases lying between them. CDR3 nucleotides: TGTGCCAGCAGCGTAGAGGGGAGCAATCAGCCCCAGCATTTT. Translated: CASSVEGSNQPQHF.

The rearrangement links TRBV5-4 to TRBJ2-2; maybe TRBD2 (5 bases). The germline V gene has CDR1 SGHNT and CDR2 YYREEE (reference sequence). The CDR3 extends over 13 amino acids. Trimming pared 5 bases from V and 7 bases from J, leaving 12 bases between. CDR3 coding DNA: TGTGCCAGCAGTTCCCCAGGAGGCGGGGAGCTGTTTTTT. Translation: CASSSPGGGELFF.

CDR3 bases: TGTGCCAGCAGCTCAAGACAGATAACTATCTACGAGCAGTACTTC. It codes for CASSSRQITIYEQYF. The chain carries TRBV5-6 and TRBJ2-7, with a tentative D call TRBD1 (5 bases). This CDR3 contains 15 residues. Germline CDR1 reads SGHDT; CDR2 reads YYEEEE. V gave up 3 bases and J gave up 3 bases, with 16 bases separating them.

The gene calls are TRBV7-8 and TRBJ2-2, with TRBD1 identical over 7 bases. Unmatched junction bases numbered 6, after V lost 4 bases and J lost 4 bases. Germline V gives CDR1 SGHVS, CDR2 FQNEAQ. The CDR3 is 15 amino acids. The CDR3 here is CASSSTGWATGELFF. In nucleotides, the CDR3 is TGTGCCAGCAGCTCGACAGGGTGGGCCACCGGGGAGCTGTTTTTT.

The CDR3 loop reads CASSVTGANYGYTF. The CDR3 DNA reads as TGTGCCAGCAGCGTTACAGGTGCAAACTATGGCTACACCTTC. The chain has TRBV9 and TRBJ1-2, with D possibly matching TRBD1 (5 bases). V lost 2 bases and J lost 2, with 10 bases in between. The germline V gene has CDR1 SGDLS and CDR2 YYNGEE. This CDR3 region has 14 residues.

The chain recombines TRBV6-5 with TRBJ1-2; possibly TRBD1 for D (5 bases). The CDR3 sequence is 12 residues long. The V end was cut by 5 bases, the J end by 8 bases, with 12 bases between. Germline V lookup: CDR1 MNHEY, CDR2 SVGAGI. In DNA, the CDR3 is TGTGCCAGCAGTGCGGAGGGGTTCGGCTACACCTTC. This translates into CASSAEGFGYTF.

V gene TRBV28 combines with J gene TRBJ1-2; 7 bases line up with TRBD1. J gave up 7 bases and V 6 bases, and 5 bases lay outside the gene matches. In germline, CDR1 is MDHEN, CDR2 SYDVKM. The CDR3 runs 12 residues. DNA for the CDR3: TGTGCCAGCAGACGGACAGGACGTGGCTACACCTTC. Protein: CASRRTGRGYTF.

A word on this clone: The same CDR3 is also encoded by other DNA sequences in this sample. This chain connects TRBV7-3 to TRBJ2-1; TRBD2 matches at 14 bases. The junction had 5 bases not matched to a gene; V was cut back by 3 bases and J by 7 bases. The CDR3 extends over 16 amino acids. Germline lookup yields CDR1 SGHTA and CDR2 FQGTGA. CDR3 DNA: TGTGCCAGCAGCTTGGGGACTAGCGGGAGTGGAAATGAGCAGTTCTTC. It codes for CASSLGTSGSGNEQFF. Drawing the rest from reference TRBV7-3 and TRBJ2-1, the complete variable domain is GAGVSQTPSNKVTEKGKYVELRCDPISGHTALYWYRQSLGQGPEFLIYFQGTGAADDSGLPNDRFFAVRPEGSVSTLKIQRTERGDSAVYLCASSLGTSGSGNEQFFGPGTRLTVL.

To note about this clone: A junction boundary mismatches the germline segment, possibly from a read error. CDR3 sequence reads: CASSLGQGARTGELFF. CDR3 sequence (DNA): TGTGCTAGCAGCTTAGGGCAGGGGGCGCGTACCGGGGAGCTGTTTTTT. The J gene is TRBJ2-2, the V gene TRBV7-7, with TRBD1 identical over 8 bases. The length of the CDR3 is 16 residues. Germline V gene lookup returns CDR1 SSHAT and CDR2 FNYEAQ (reference sequence).

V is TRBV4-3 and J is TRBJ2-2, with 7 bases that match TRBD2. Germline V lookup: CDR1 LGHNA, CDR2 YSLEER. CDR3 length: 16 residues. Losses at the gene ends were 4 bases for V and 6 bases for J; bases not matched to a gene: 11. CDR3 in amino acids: CASSRRAAAGAGELFF. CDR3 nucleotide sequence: TGCGCCAGCAGCCGAAGGGCGGCCGCGGGGGCCGGGGAGCTGTTTTTT.

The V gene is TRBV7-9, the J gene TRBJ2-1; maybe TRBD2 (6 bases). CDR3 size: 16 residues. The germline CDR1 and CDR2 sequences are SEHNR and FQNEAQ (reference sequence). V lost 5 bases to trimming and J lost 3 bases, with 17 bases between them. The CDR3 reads CASSPETSGIYNEQFF. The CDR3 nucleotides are TGTGCCAGCAGCCCCGAGACTAGTGGGATCTACAATGAGCAGTTCTTC.

CDR3 sequence reads: CASSLTGGSIGYTF. CDR3 coding DNA: TGTGCCAGCAGCTTGACAGGGGGAAGTATCGGCTACACCTTC. The chain uses TRBV5-8 and TRBJ1-2; TRBD1 matches 8 bases. This CDR3 has 14 residues. Trimming cost V 1 base and J 8 bases; bases outside gene matches: 7. CDR1 SGHTS and CDR2 YDEGEE come from the germline V gene.